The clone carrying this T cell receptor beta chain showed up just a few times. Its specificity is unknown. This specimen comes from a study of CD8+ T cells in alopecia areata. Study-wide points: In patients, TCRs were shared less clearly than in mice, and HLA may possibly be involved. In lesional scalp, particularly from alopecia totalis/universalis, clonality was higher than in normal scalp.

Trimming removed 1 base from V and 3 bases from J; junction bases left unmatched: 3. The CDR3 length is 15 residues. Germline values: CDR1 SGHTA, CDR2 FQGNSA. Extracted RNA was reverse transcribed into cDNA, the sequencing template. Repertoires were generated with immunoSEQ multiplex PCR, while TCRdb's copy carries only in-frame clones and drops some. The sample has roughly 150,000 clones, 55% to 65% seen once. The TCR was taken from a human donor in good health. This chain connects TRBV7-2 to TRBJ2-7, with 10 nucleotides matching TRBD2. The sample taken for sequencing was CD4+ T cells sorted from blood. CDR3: CASSLVRLAGYEQYF. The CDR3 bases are TGTGCCAGCAGCTTAGTGCGACTAGCGGGCTACGAGCAGTACTTC. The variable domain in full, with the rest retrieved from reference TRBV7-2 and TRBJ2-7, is GAGVSQSPSNKVTEKGKDVELRCDPISGHTALYWYRQSLGQGLEFLIYFQGNSAPDKSGLPSDRFSAERTGGSVSTLTIQRTQQEDSAVYLCASSLVRLAGYEQYFGPGTRLTVT.